Listed below are T cell receptor beta chains from one sample, sequenced in a study of blood T cell repertoires in COVID-19. Some clones are missing from TCRdb's copy, which holds only in-frame ones; the method was immunoSEQ multiplex PCR. The data show roughly 250,000 clones, approximately 90% seen once. The sample taken for sequencing was PBMCs or T cells enriched from blood (not recorded which). These receptors originate from a woman younger than 35 who had recovered from COVID-19. The CDR3 runs from the conserved cysteine through the conserved F or W. A D gene is named only where the DNA matches it firmly. Rows give clone size only sometimes, using once, few, many, or a class for an expanded clone.

J gene	V gene	clone size	D gene	CDR3 DNA	CDR3 protein
TRBJ2-7	TRBV24-1	-	-	TGTGCCACCAGTGAAGGGGGCGAGCAGTACTTC	CATSEGGEQYF
TRBJ1-5	TRBV19	-	TRBD1	TGTGCCAGTAGTAGGGAAGACAGGGTCGATCAGCCCCAGCATTTT	CASSREDRVDQPQHF
TRBJ2-3	TRBV10-3	-	TRBD2	TGTGCCATCGCGGGGGGCAACACAGATACGCAGTATTTT	CAIAGGNTDTQYF
TRBJ1-6	TRBV5-1	-	TRBD1	TGCGCCAGTAGTACCGGGACAGATAATTCACCCCTCCACTTT	CASSTGTDNSPLHF
TRBJ1-3	TRBV9	once	-	TGTGCCAGCAGCGTAGACCCGGTCGGACAGCTTGGAAACACCATATATTTT	CASSVDPVGQLGNTIYF
TRBJ1-2	TRBV6-1	-	TRBD1	TGTGCCAGCAGTGAAGTGGGGACAGAGTCCTCGGGGACCTTC	CASSEVGTESSGTF
TRBJ1-2	TRBV6-5	-	TRBD1	TGTGCCAGCAGTAATCTTCGGGACAGCCCAGGCTACACCTTC	CASSNLRDSPGYTF
TRBJ2-5	TRBV7-8	-	-	TGTGCCAGCAGCTCAAGGGGGAGGGTTGGCACCCAGTACTTC	CASSSRGRVGTQYF
TRBJ2-5	TRBV27	-	TRBD2	TGTGCCAGCAGTTTATCTAGCGGGAGGGCCGGGGCCCAGTACTTC	CASSLSSGRAGAQYF
TRBJ2-7	TRBV4-2	-	TRBD2	TGTGCCAGCAGCCGAAGCGGGAGGTTATACGAGCAGTACTTC	CASSRSGRLYEQYF
TRBJ1-1	TRBV27	-	-	TGTGCCAGCACCAAGGCGGGGGCTGAAGCTTTCTTT	CASTKAGAEAFF
TRBJ2-7	TRBV5-5	-	-	TGTGCCAGCAGCTTGGGGGCTGGCGCATCCTACGAGCAGTACTTC	CASSLGAGASYEQYF
TRBJ2-1	TRBV2	-	TRBD1	TGTGCCAGCACCCCTGAATACAGGGGATTTAATGAGCAGTTCTTC	CASTPEYRGFNEQFF
TRBJ2-7	TRBV5-1	-	-	TGCGCCAGCAGTGTTGCGGCCCACTCCTACGAGCAGTACTTC	CASSVAAHSYEQYF
TRBJ1-2	TRBV28	few	TRBD1	TGTGCCAGCAGTCCTCAGGACAGGGGGCTCATAATTAATGGCTACACCTTC	CASSPQDRGLIINGYTF
TRBJ2-1	TRBV12-3/TRBV12-4	once	-	TGTGCCAGCAGTTCTCGCGGTGAGCAGTTCTTC	CASSSRGEQFF
TRBJ1-2	TRBV7-2	-	-	TGTGCCAGCGCCGGGGGAAGGGCCGGCTATGGCTACACCTTC	CASAGGRAGYGYTF
TRBJ2-1	TRBV7-2	-	TRBD2	TGTGCCAGCAGCTTAGCCTTAGCGGGATGGGGTGAGCAGTTCTTC	CASSLALAGWGEQFF
TRBJ2-7	TRBV11-2	-	-	TGTGCCAGCAGCTTAGGTAGAGGGTTCGAGCAGTACTTC	CASSLGRGFEQYF
TRBJ1-4	TRBV25-1	-	-	TGTGCCAGCAGTCCGGGGGGTTCCAAAGAAAAACTGTTTTTT	CASSPGGSKEKLFF
TRBJ1-3	TRBV29-1	few	-	TGCAGCGTTGACCCAGGCCCTGCCTCTGGAAACACCATATATTTT	CSVDPGPASGNTIYF
TRBJ2-5	TRBV19	-	-	TGTGCCAGCCGGCCCTATGGGGCAGGACGAGAGACCCAGTACTTC	CASRPYGAGRETQYF
TRBJ2-7	TRBV5-1	-	-	TGCGCCAGCAGCCTGACAGGCCTAGGGGAGCAGTACTTC	CASSLTGLGEQYF
TRBJ1-6	TRBV28	-	TRBD1	TGTGCCAGCAGACCAATTACAGGGGGGTCACCCCTCCACTTT	CASRPITGGSPLHF
TRBJ2-1	TRBV10-3	-	TRBD2	TGTGCCATCAGTGATATAGCGGGGGGCTGGAATGAGCAGTTCTTC	CAISDIAGGWNEQFF
TRBJ1-2	TRBV6-5	-	-	TGTGCCAGCAGTATTCGGACAGCCTCAGGGGGCTACACCTTC	CASSIRTASGGYTF
TRBJ1-2	TRBV6-5	-	-	TGTGCCAGCAGTTATATGGCAGGGTATGGCTACACCTTC	CASSYMAGYGYTF
TRBJ2-7	TRBV3-1/TRBV3-2	-	-	TGTGCCAGCAGCCGAACGGGCTGGCGGGGACTTTCCTACGAGCAGTACTTC	CASSRTGWRGLSYEQYF
TRBJ2-1	TRBV25-1	-	-	TGTGCCAGCAGTGAACAGGGGGGATTTTGGCAGTTCTTC	CASSEQGGFWQFF
TRBJ1-2	TRBV5-5	-	-	TGTGCCAGCAGCTTGGGGGCCAGGTTGGCTAACTATGGCTACACCTTC	CASSLGARLANYGYTF
TRBJ2-5	TRBV4-1	-	TRBD2	TGCGCCAGCAGCCAAGACCTAGCGGGAGGGCCGAAGACCCAGTACTTC	CASSQDLAGGPKTQYF
TRBJ2-3	TRBV7-7	-	TRBD2	TGTGCTAGCAGCTTAGGCCCCGGGACTAGCGGTGACGGTACGCAGTATTTT	CASSLGPGTSGDGTQYF
TRBJ2-1	TRBV2	-	TRBD1	TGTGCCAGCAGTGAGGACAGGGTATACAATGAGCAGTTCTTC	CASSEDRVYNEQFF
TRBJ1-6	TRBV2	once	-	TGTGCCAGCAGCCAAGACATTGAACCCCTCCACTTT	CASSQDIEPLHF
TRBJ1-3	TRBV5-1	-	TRBD1	TGCGCCAGCAGTTACGGTACAGGGGATTTTGGAAACACCATATATTTT	CASSYGTGDFGNTIYF
TRBJ1-2	TRBV11-2	-	TRBD1	TGTGCCAGCAGAGAACAGGGGGCGCGGGGCTACACCTTC	CASREQGARGYTF
TRBJ2-5	TRBV27	-	-	TGTGCCAGCAGTCGAGAGCCGGACAGTCAAGAGACCCAGTACTTC	CASSREPDSQETQYF
TRBJ1-1	TRBV7-9	-	-	TGTGCCAGCAGCCCCTTCCGACGGGGGGGTGAAGCTTTCTTT	CASSPFRRGGEAFF
TRBJ2-7	TRBV5-1	once	-	TGCGCCAGCAGCCCGCCCGGGGAAGGGCGGTACTTC	CASSPPGEGRYF
TRBJ2-7	TRBV7-3	few	TRBD2	TGTGCCAGCAGCTTAGGCCCCCCAACCGGGACTAGCGGATACTACGAGCAGTACTTC	CASSLGPPTGTSGYYEQYF
TRBJ1-1	TRBV9	-	-	TGTGCCAGCAGCGTAGGACAGGTGAACACTGAAGCTTTCTTT	CASSVGQVNTEAFF
TRBJ2-1	TRBV10-3	-	TRBD1	TGTGCCATCAGTGAGACAGGGGGCAATGAGCAGTTCTTC	CAISETGGNEQFF
TRBJ1-1	TRBV6-5	-	-	TGTGCCAGCAGCCGTTCCACTGAAGCTTTCTTT	CASSRSTEAFF
TRBJ1-6	TRBV27	-	-	TGTGCCAGCAGTTTATCGGGAGGGCTAGGTTCACCCCTCCACTTT	CASSLSGGLGSPLHF
TRBJ1-5	TRBV10-2	-	-	TGCGCCAGCAGTGACGGGACCGCAGGGACACAGCCCCAGCATTTT	CASSDGTAGTQPQHF
TRBJ2-1	TRBV28	-	TRBD1	TGTGCCAGCAGTTCACACCTACTCGGACAGGCCGACCTAGGCGGCAATGAGCAGTTCTTC	CASSSHLLGQADLGGNEQFF
TRBJ2-7	TRBV12-3/TRBV12-4	-	-	TGTGCCAGCAGTCACTCGGCCTACGAGCAGTACTTC	CASSHSAYEQYF
TRBJ2-5	TRBV7-8	-	TRBD2	TGTGCCAGCACCCCGGGGGGGGCTATGGAGACCCAGTACTTC	CASTPGGAMETQYF
TRBJ1-5	TRBV19	-	TRBD1	TGTGCCAGTGCGGGACAGTACAATCAGCCCCAGCATTTT	CASAGQYNQPQHF
TRBJ1-6	TRBV7-2	-	-	TGTGCCAGCAGCACAAGACAAGGCCTACACACACCCCTCCACTTT	CASSTRQGLHTPLHF
TRBJ1-5	TRBV29-1	-	-	TGCAGCGTTTTGGACAGCCCCATTGGCAATCAGCCCCAGCATTTT	CSVLDSPIGNQPQHF
TRBJ2-1	TRBV6-4	-	-	TGTGCCAGCAGTGACTCGTGGCTAGTTTTGGATGAGCAGTTCTTC	CASSDSWLVLDEQFF
TRBJ2-7	TRBV7-2	-	-	TGTGCCAGCAGCTTCACCGGGGGCTACGAGCAGTACTTC	CASSFTGGYEQYF
TRBJ2-6	TRBV10-3	-	TRBD2	TGTGCCATCAGGAAGGGAGGGGATGGGGCCAACGTCCTGACTTTC	CAIRKGGDGANVLTF
TRBJ1-5	TRBV9	-	TRBD1	TGTGCCAGGGAGGCCGAGGACAGGGCCTCCTATAGCAATCAGCCCCAGCATTTT	CAREAEDRASYSNQPQHF
TRBJ2-1	TRBV13	once	TRBD2	TGTGCCAGCAGCTTTTACGGGCTAGCGGTTTTGAATGAGCAGTTCTTC	CASSFYGLAVLNEQFF
TRBJ2-5	TRBV4-2	-	-	TGTGCCAGCAGCCCCCATAGAGAGGAGACCCAGTACTTC	CASSPHREETQYF
TRBJ2-1	TRBV6-2/TRBV6-3	-	-	TGTGCCAGCAGCCGCGACCTTGAGCGGAGCTCCTACAATGAGCAGTTCTTC	CASSRDLERSSYNEQFF
TRBJ1-2	TRBV14	once	-	TGTGCCAGCAGCCAATCAAACAGGGACCCTAACTATGGCTACACCTTC	CASSQSNRDPNYGYTF
TRBJ2-3	TRBV15	-	TRBD2	TGTGCCACCAGCAGAGCCCTGACTAGCGGGGGTGATACGCAGTATTTT	CATSRALTSGGDTQYF